The clone carrying this TCR beta chain was counted between two and nine times. The antigen is undetermined. TCRdb recomputed calls from the 5' RACE reads with MiXCR, one row per CDR3 protein. The sample lists roughly 56,000 distinct CDR3 sequences; 25% to 30% were seen once. Study-wide results and caveats: In terms of TCR gene usage, tumor memory CD4+ T cells clustered together with blood and lymph node memory CD4+ cells, as well as with lymph node naive CD4+ cells. The larger-cohort validation was restricted to a single TCR beta V-J rearrangement rather than whole repertoires.

The V gene's germline CDR1 is SGHAT and CDR2 FQNNGV. This CDR3 has 16 residues. V lost 0 bases and J 6 bases, leaving 12 bases between the germline ends. Naive CD4+ T cells were purified with Tregs depleted by CD25. The specimen sequenced was tumor-infiltrating naive CD4+ T cells sorted from the breast tumor. Regarding subset: naive CD4+ T cells, CD4+CD45RA+CD25-. This TCR came from a female donor with breast cancer. This chain joins TRBV11-2 and TRBJ1-6; D is unclear. CDR3 bases: TGTGCCAGCAGCTTAGACTTAGGCCGCCGTAATTCACCCCTCCACTTT. The encoded protein is CASSLDLGRRNSPLHF.